The rows below give T cell receptor beta chains drawn from one sample of a study of blood T cell repertoires in COVID-19. Method: immunoSEQ multiplex PCR; TCRdb's copy keeps in-frame clones and lacks some. Among 200,000 to 250,000 clones listed, roughly 80% were seen once. The material sequenced was peripheral blood. These receptors were obtained from a woman between 70 and 85 years old with active or convalescent COVID-19. Each CDR3 is given with its conserved first and last residue. Fields, in order: D gene, V gene, clone size, J gene, CDR3 protein, CDR3 DNA. D genes are given only for firm matches. Where a row states a size, it is once, few, many or the class of an expanded clone; other rows omit it.

TRBD2	TRBV5-1	NA	TRBJ2-1	CASSTGLVYNEQFF	TGCGCCAGCAGCACGGGACTAGTCTACAATGAGCAGTTCTTC
TRBD2	TRBV7-6	NA	TRBJ2-1	CASSLRSGGAGNEQFF	TGTGCCAGCAGCTTACGCAGCGGGGGGGCGGGTAATGAGCAGTTCTTC
NA	TRBV9	NA	TRBJ2-7	CASSKAGHEQYF	TGTGCCAGCAGCAAAGCTGGTCACGAGCAGTACTTC
TRBD2	TRBV6-6	once	TRBJ2-7	CASRVNPGGPSYEQYF	TGTGCCAGCAGGGTTAACCCGGGAGGACCCTCCTACGAGCAGTACTTC
TRBD1	TRBV5-6	NA	TRBJ1-2	CASSPGGGGWGGYTF	TGTGCCAGCAGCCCGGGAGGGGGCGGATGGGGTGGCTACACCTTC
TRBD1	TRBV3-1/TRBV3-2	NA	TRBJ1-2	CASSLQGTSVGYTF	TGTGCCAGCAGCCTACAGGGGACCTCCGTAGGCTACACCTTC
NA	TRBV7-9	few	TRBJ1-2	CASSLAGAERGYTF	TGTGCCAGCAGCTTAGCGGGGGCAGAAAGGGGCTACACCTTC
TRBD2	TRBV10-3	NA	TRBJ2-5	CAISEAGGQETQYF	TGTGCCATCAGTGAGGCGGGGGGGCAAGAGACCCAGTACTTC
NA	TRBV19	NA	TRBJ2-7	CASSIRDTPIEQYF	TGTGCCAGTAGTATCCGGGACACTCCAATCGAGCAGTACTTC
NA	TRBV29-1	NA	TRBJ1-4	CSVRDGPNEKLFF	TGCAGCGTTCGGGATGGCCCGAATGAAAAACTGTTTTTT
NA	TRBV5-1	few	TRBJ1-2	CASRPETLGGGYGYTF	TGCGCCAGCAGACCCGAAACACTGGGAGGCGGCTATGGCTACACCTTC